This T cell receptor beta chain was obtained from a study of vaccination and CD4 T cells after COVID-19. The assay that was used to sequence DNA from cultured CD4+ T cells was the Oncomine TCR Beta short-read assay. TCRdb fed the PCR reads into MiXCR, producing one record per CDR3 protein. The sample includes around 12,000 distinct CDR3 sequences, around 40% of them seen just once. The treatment here: roughly 11-day PBMC culture with coronavirus spike peptide pools or control peptides (ViraFEST assay). Comments on this clonotype: Its antigen is not identified.

V lost 6 bases and J lost 4, with 9 bases in between. This CDR3 contains 12 residues. Germline V gene data show CDR1 as MDHEN and CDR2 as SYDVKM. The source was CD4+ T cells from blood, cultured in vitro, collected after SARS-CoV-2 vaccination. This clonotype originated in a human donor who had recovered from COVID-19. The V and J genes are TRBV28 and TRBJ1-2; perhaps TRBD1 as D (5 bases). The CDR3 region has the DNA TGTGCCAGCAGGATCGACAGCTATGGCTACACCTTC. It yields the protein CASRIDSYGYTF.